This T cell receptor beta chain comes out of a study of blood T cell repertoires in COVID-19. In the authors' workflow: Amplification of reference gene primers provided the estimated nucleated cell counts. Assay: immunoSEQ multiplex PCR; the TCRdb copy retains only in-frame clones and omits some. V and J calls and clone size are those listed in that table; D and trimming were worked out from the DNA. The table lists around 250,000 clones, 80% to 90% of them singletons. V was shortened by 2 bases and J by 9 bases, with 11 bases between the two germline ends. Germline CDR1 is MNHNY and CDR2 is SVGAGI (reference sequence). CDR3 length equals 12 residues.

What was sequenced was peripheral blood. The TCR originated in a woman between 40 and 50 years old who had recovered from COVID-19. This chain uses TRBV6-6 with TRBJ2-7; D is perhaps TRBD2 (5 bases). Written as DNA, the CDR3 is TGTGCCAGCAGTTACGGAGGAAGTGGGCAGTACGTC. Residues: CASSYGGSGQYV.